This TCR beta chain was sequenced in a study of vaccination effects on CD4 cells after COVID-19. The wider study: Three convalescent patients were sampled both early and late post-vaccination.

The CDR3 is made up of 16 amino acids. Per germline, CDR1 LNHDA and CDR2 SQIVND (reference sequence). V was cut by 3 bases and J by 7 bases, with 21 bases left in between. About this clone: The antigen is unknown.

Method: immunoSEQ multiplex PCR; TCRdb's copy keeps in-frame clones and lacks some. Found here are 30,000 to 35,000 clones, about 68% of them singletons; the top ten hold under 7.5%. Study-level points and caveats: Convalescent patients were scarce in the study, and it lacked early post-infection timepoints.

Culturing for about 10 days preceded CD4+ T cell isolation. Infection with SARS-CoV-2 occurred in the person between March and December 2020, and PCR confirmed it. The participants, recipients of two vaccine doses, got either BNT162b2 or mRNA-1273. On day 3 and again on day 7, half the medium was replaced with IL-2 medium. The source material was CD4+ T cells from PBMCs cultured without peptide, sampled after COVID-19 vaccination. The receptor was derived from a human donor who had a prior SARS-CoV-2 infection. The chain is built from TRBV19 and TRBJ1-2; D perhaps matches TRBD1 (5 bases). The CDR3 DNA sequence: TGTGCCAGTAGTATCGGAGGGGTATCTATTTTTCTTGGCTACACCTTC. This encodes CASSIGGVSIFLGYTF.